This T cell receptor (beta chain) was sequenced for a study of CD8 T cells in ankylosing spondylitis. From the 5' RACE reads, TCRdb called clonotypes with MiXCR, one entry per CDR3 protein. The data show 240,000 or so distinct CDR3 sequences, roughly 10% seen once. In this sample, this clonotype turned up many times. Material: blood, either unsorted or a sorted T cell fraction (not recorded which). The source of this sequence is a male donor with ankylosing spondylitis or in good health (not recorded which).

CDR3 DNA sequence: TGCGCCAGCAGCTTGGCCTCGACGCCCCGGGAGACCCAGTACTTC. Protein sequence: CASSLASTPRETQYF. The rearrangement joins TRBV5-1 to TRBJ2-5; D gene uncertain. V was shortened by 0 bases and J by 5 bases, with 14 bases between the two germline ends. From germline, CDR1 is SGHRS and CDR2 YFSETQ. The CDR3 has 15 residues.